This section outlines one T cell receptor beta chain sequence together with its context. Antigen specificity is unknown. The authors ran a second PCR of roughly 6 to 12 cycles using a sample-barcoded 5' primer and a J-beta primer mix. Through a template-switch adaptor with 12 random nucleotides, each cDNA molecule received a tag. TCRdb re-derived calls from the 5' RACE reads in MiXCR, one entry per CDR3 protein. The table lists hundreds of thousands of distinct CDR3 sequences, approximately 21% of them singletons. The data are from a study of blood T cells in healthy people across ages. Findings and caveats of the study: Older age coincided with a roughly linear decline in TCR beta diversity per million T cells. Long-lived donors carried more naive CD4+ cells and greater diversity than aged donors.

V shed 8 bases and J 2 bases; nucleotides not matched to a gene: 7. Germline CDR1 is SGHAT and CDR2 is FQNNGV. The CDR3 runs 14 residues. The J gene is TRBJ2-3, the V gene TRBV11-2; 7 bases are shared with TRBD1. The sequenced sample was blood. The sequence was collected from a man between 65 and 85 years old in good health. The CDR3 DNA reads as TGTGCCAGCCTGGACAGGTTGCCCACAGATACGCAGTATTTT. As protein: CASLDRLPTDTQYF. Filled out from reference TRBV11-2 and TRBJ2-3, the complete variable domain reads EAGVAQSPRYKIIEKRQSVAFWCNPISGHATLYWYQQILGQGPKLLIQFQNNGVVDDSQLPKDRFSAERLKGVDSTLKIQPAKLEDSAVYLCASLDRLPTDTQYFGPGTRLTVL.